These T cell receptor beta chains were read from a single sample in a study of T cell responses to AZD1222 COVID-19 vaccine. The assay was immunoSEQ multiplex PCR, and TCRdb's table has in-frame clones only and misses some. Among about 95,000 clones listed, about 88% were seen once. Specimen: peripheral blood, collected on day 0 of AZD1222 vaccination. These receptors were taken from an adult in good health. Each CDR3 is given with its conserved first and last residue. Fields, in order: CDR3 length, J gene, V gene, CDR3 protein.

len: 13
j_gene: TRBJ1-5
v_gene: TRBV11-2
CDR3aa: CASSLFINQPQHF

len: 16
j_gene: TRBJ2-2
v_gene: TRBV7-2
CDR3aa: CASSPTAGLATGELFF

len: 18
j_gene: TRBJ2-6
v_gene: TRBV24-1
CDR3aa: CATSDSRGIGSGANVLTF

len: 13
j_gene: TRBJ1-1
v_gene: TRBV30
CDR3aa: CAWSVGQRTEAFF

len: 12
j_gene: TRBJ1-1
v_gene: TRBV11-2
CDR3aa: CASSLQGWEAFF

len: 16
j_gene: TRBJ2-1
v_gene: TRBV30
CDR3aa: CAWRSGTSGSYNEQFF

len: 16
j_gene: TRBJ2-2
v_gene: TRBV3-1/TRBV3-2
CDR3aa: CASSQTPAGNTGELFF

len: 15
j_gene: TRBJ1-1
v_gene: TRBV2
CDR3aa: CASSEQGGPNTEAFF

len: 11
j_gene: TRBJ1-2
v_gene: TRBV5-5
CDR3aa: CASSLEGGYTF

len: 16
j_gene: TRBJ1-6
v_gene: TRBV11-2
CDR3aa: CASSPHSGGGNSPLHF

len: 14
j_gene: TRBJ1-5
v_gene: TRBV2
CDR3aa: CASSGGQPNQPQHF

len: 13
j_gene: TRBJ1-5
v_gene: TRBV10-3
CDR3aa: CAISESTDQPQHF

len: 12
j_gene: TRBJ1-4
v_gene: TRBV3-1/TRBV3-2
CDR3aa: CASRLGNEKLFF

len: 12
j_gene: TRBJ1-2
v_gene: TRBV12-5
CDR3aa: CASGSDRSGYTF

len: 17
j_gene: TRBJ1-5
v_gene: TRBV6-2/TRBV6-3
CDR3aa: CASSKSSGTGGFGPQHF

len: 13
j_gene: TRBJ1-1
v_gene: TRBV5-8
CDR3aa: CASLRRARTEAFF

len: 17
j_gene: TRBJ1-2
v_gene: TRBV7-9
CDR3aa: CASSLERRDRAVDGYTF

len: 17
j_gene: TRBJ1-1
v_gene: TRBV18
CDR3aa: CASSSGTGWFSNTEAFF

len: 14
j_gene: TRBJ1-6
v_gene: TRBV19
CDR3aa: CASSSPGGSSPLHF

len: 12
j_gene: TRBJ2-7
v_gene: TRBV5-4
CDR3aa: CASSSPGLGKYF

len: 15
j_gene: TRBJ1-1
v_gene: TRBV19
CDR3aa: CASSPGTPMNTEAFF

len: 14
j_gene: TRBJ1-5
v_gene: TRBV12-5
CDR3aa: CASGLDRTNQPQHF

len: 18
j_gene: TRBJ1-5
v_gene: TRBV19
CDR3aa: CASSTPPGRIYSNQPQHF

len: 17
j_gene: TRBJ2-2
v_gene: TRBV7-3
CDR3aa: CASSTDSGGQNTGELFF

len: 15
j_gene: TRBJ2-3
v_gene: TRBV25-1
CDR3aa: CASSDHRRLAGTQYF

len: 14
j_gene: TRBJ1-5
v_gene: TRBV5-1
CDR3aa: CASSLDPYNQPQHF

len: 15
j_gene: TRBJ2-1
v_gene: TRBV30
CDR3aa: CAWSTRQGVSNEQFF

len: 12
j_gene: TRBJ2-3
v_gene: TRBV20-1
CDR3aa: CSASGLGTTQYF

len: 16
j_gene: TRBJ1-3
v_gene: TRBV6-1
CDR3aa: CASSEQGRLSGNTIYF

len: 14
j_gene: TRBJ2-7
v_gene: TRBV2
CDR3aa: CASRRWGNSYEQYF

len: 15
j_gene: TRBJ1-5
v_gene: TRBV21-1
CDR3aa: CASSKGWRGNQPQHF

len: 11
j_gene: TRBJ2-1
v_gene: TRBV6-5
CDR3aa: CASSSGPEQFF

len: 13
j_gene: TRBJ1-2
v_gene: TRBV29-1
CDR3aa: CSVVTGSNYGYTF

len: 13
j_gene: TRBJ1-6
v_gene: TRBV19
CDR3aa: CASSTGRNSPLHF

len: 15
j_gene: TRBJ1-5
v_gene: TRBV10-2
CDR3aa: CASSEEGSGNQPQHF

len: 16
j_gene: TRBJ1-4
v_gene: TRBV5-6
CDR3aa: CASSLVDKGAFGKLFF

len: 16
j_gene: TRBJ1-2
v_gene: TRBV21-1
CDR3aa: CASSSRWGRANYGYTF

len: 16
j_gene: TRBJ1-5
v_gene: TRBV19
CDR3aa: CASSNLQGFGNQPQHF

len: 17
j_gene: TRBJ1-1
v_gene: TRBV7-2
CDR3aa: CASSFVGTAEMNTEAFF

len: 16
j_gene: TRBJ2-2
v_gene: TRBV5-1
CDR3aa: CASRPPAGGYTGELFF

len: 15
j_gene: TRBJ1-5
v_gene: TRBV15
CDR3aa: CATSRVFREHQPQHF

len: 15
j_gene: TRBJ1-5
v_gene: TRBV19
CDR3aa: CASSIVVGGNQPQHF

len: 13
j_gene: TRBJ1-4
v_gene: TRBV2
CDR3aa: CASRQDSNEKLFF

len: 16
j_gene: TRBJ1-6
v_gene: TRBV5-1
CDR3aa: CASSLVVAANNSPLHF

len: 14
j_gene: TRBJ1-1
v_gene: TRBV10-3
CDR3aa: CAITMDRGNTEAFF

len: 12
j_gene: TRBJ1-5
v_gene: TRBV29-1
CDR3aa: CSVGQGGEPQHF

len: 14
j_gene: TRBJ1-1
v_gene: TRBV18
CDR3aa: CASSEAGSNTEAFF

len: 14
j_gene: TRBJ1-2
v_gene: TRBV6-5
CDR3aa: CASSPRWDSYGYTF